The present T cell receptor beta chain was sequenced within a study of T cell clones after liver transplantation. Study at large: A pre-transplant mixed lymphocyte reaction with TCRbeta sequencing defined graft-donor-reactive clones followed in post-transplant blood.

Germline V CDR1 and CDR2: SGHRS, YFSETQ. After removal of 3 bases from V and 6 bases from J, the junction contained 3 bases not matched to a gene. CDR3 size: 13 residues. TCRdb keeps only in-frame clones here, not all; method: immunoSEQ multiplex PCR. The table has about 85,000 clones, over 80% seen once. This clone has just a few counts. The input for sequencing was CD4+ T cells from blood, taken about 46 months after liver transplant. This sequence was found in a human patient who received a liver transplant. Some T cells could come from the graft donor. The V and J genes are TRBV5-1 and TRBJ1-2; 9 bases are shared with TRBD1. The CDR3 DNA reads TGCGCCAGCAGCTCACAGGGGGCGGATGGCTACACCTTC. It specifies CASSSQGADGYTF.